The next 17 T cell receptor beta chains were all read from a single sample in a study of glioma-infiltrating T cells (TCRdb year 2016). The listed sequencing device is Illumina MiSeq. TCR alpha and beta CDR3 regions were amplified with the iRepertoire nested amplicon-rescue multiplex PCR (arm-PCR) platform from RNA. Clones were called with MiXCR by TCRdb after fastp trimmed the public reads at Q25, and only in-frame beta chains were retained. Rows are unified per CDR3 protein, each entry keeping the most common DNA and genes. In all, the sample holds around 170,000 distinct CDR3 sequences, and about 40% of those were seen once. The ten largest clones add up to 5% to 5.5% of the sample. The sample taken for sequencing was glioma tissue, nonneoplastic brain tissue, or PBMCs (not recorded which). These receptors were collected from a human donor with low-grade glioma or glioblastoma, undergoing nonglioma brain surgery, or in good health (not recorded which).

As to this clonotype: A much bigger clone sits one base away, suggesting this may be a read error. The chain has TRBV3-1 and TRBJ1-3; D remains unclear. The germline CDR1 and CDR2 sequences are LGHDT and YNNKEL (reference sequence). This CDR3 is 12 amino acids long. V was pared by 10 bases and J by 2 bases, with 9 bases between. DNA of the CDR3: TGTGCCATCACCGATACTGGAAACACCATATATTTT. It encodes CAITDTGNTIYF.

This clonotype occurred many times. This chain uses TRBV6-1 with TRBJ2-7; tentatively, D is TRBD1 (6 bases). Germline V lookup: CDR1 MNHNS, CDR2 SASEGT. The CDR3 is made up of 14 amino acids. V was pared by 6 bases and J by 2 bases, with 14 bases between. The CDR3 reads CASSWPGHPYEQYF. The CDR3 bases are TGTGCCAGCAGCTGGCCGGGACACCCCTACGAGCAGTACTTC.

As concerns this clonotype: This may be a read error, as it is one base from a much larger clone. V is TRBV6-1 and J is TRBJ2-1, with D uncertain. The ends were cut back, 3 bases at V and 4 bases at J, with 10 bases in the middle. The germline gives CDR1 MNHNS, CDR2 SASEGT. This CDR3 is built from 14 residues. CDR3 loop: CASSDHPRYNEQFF. The CDR3 nucleotides are TGTGCCAGCAGTGATCACCCTAGATACAATGAGCAGTTCTTC.

This clonotype was seen a single time. Just one base apart from a much larger clone, this may be a read error. This chain joins TRBV20-1 and TRBJ2-1; 9 positions agree with TRBD2. Looked up from germline, CDR1 is DFQATT and CDR2 is SNEGSKA (reference sequence). The CDR3 totals 15 residues. J lost 7 bases, V lost 3 bases, and 10 bases had no gene match. CDR3 loop: CSASGIIAGVNEQFF. The CDR3 DNA reads as TGCAGTGCTAGTGGTATTATAGCGGGAGTAAATGAGCAGTTCTTC.

Concerning this clonotype: The junction departs from germline at one end; a sequencing error may be responsible. V usage is TRBV7-9 and J usage is TRBJ2-7, with 7 positions matching TRBD1. Germline assignment: CDR1 SEHNR and CDR2 FQNEAQ (reference sequence). There are 14 residues in the CDR3. This chain's CDR3 is CASSVDRTTYEQHF. Written as DNA, the CDR3 is TGCGCCAGCAGTGTGGACAGGACCACCTACGAGCAGCACTTC. The full variable domain, its missing parts supplied by reference TRBV7-9 and TRBJ2-7, is DTGVSQNPRHKITKRGQNVTFRCDPISEHNRLYWYRQTLGQGPEFLTYFQNEAQLEKSRLLSDRFSAERPKGSFSTLEIQRTEQGDSAMYLCASSVDRTTYEQHFGPGTRLTVT.

This clonotype was recorded many times. The V and J genes are TRBV2 and TRBJ1-6; no clear D gene. V was clipped by 6 bases and J by 11 bases, with 17 bases between them. Germline CDR1 SNHLY, CDR2 FYNNEI. CDR3 size: 14 residues. In DNA, the CDR3 is TGTGCCAGCAGCCCCCCGGTGGGCACTCCACCCCTCCACTTT. It yields the protein CASSPPVGTPPLHF.

On this clonotype itself: This may stem from a read error, because a much larger clone lies one nucleotide away. The chain joins TRBV29-1 to TRBJ1-5, with D unclear. The length of the CDR3 is 12 residues. Looked up from germline, CDR1 is SQVTM and CDR2 is ANQGSEA. V was cut by 4 bases and J by 3 bases, with 7 bases left in between. The CDR3: CSVVETNQPQHF. The CDR3 DNA reads as TGCAGCGTTGTGGAAACCAATCAGCCCCAGCATTTT.

This clonotype has at least ten counts. The J gene is TRBJ2-1, the V gene TRBV6-1, with 7 bases identical to TRBD2. The germline V gene encodes CDR1 MNHNS and CDR2 SASEGT. Losses at the gene ends were 5 bases for V and 0 bases for J; bases not matched to a gene: 4. The CDR3 length is 15 residues. The CDR3 is CASSLSGISYNEQFF. CDR3 nucleotides: TGTGCCAGCAGTCTAAGCGGGATCTCCTACAATGAGCAGTTCTTC.

This clonotype came up many times. The rearrangement links TRBV12-3 or TRBV12-4 to TRBJ2-5, with D maybe TRBD2 (5 bases). The CDR3 runs to 11 residues. V lost 7 bases and J lost 7, with 10 bases in between. The DNA for the CDR3 is TGTGCCAGCACCCTTGAGGGGACCCAGTACTTC. It is translated as CASTLEGTQYF.

This clonotype was detected once. Its ends do not fully match the called genes, so a read error is possible. The genes are TRBV5-1 and TRBJ2-1; 8 bases map to TRBD2. CDR1 SGHRS and CDR2 YFSETQ come from the germline V gene. The CDR3 is 17 residues long. The CDR3 protein is CASSLDLLAGAYNQQLF. The DNA of the CDR3 is TGCGCCAGCAGCTTGGATCTCCTAGCGGGTGCCTACAATCAGCAGCTCTTC.

The chain combines TRBV5-5 with TRBJ2-1; D tentatively fits TRBD1 or TRBD2 (7 bases each). V was trimmed by 0 bases and J by 7 bases, leaving 14 bases between them. Germline lookup yields CDR1 SGHKS and CDR2 YYEKEE (reference sequence). This CDR3 comprises 15 residues. CDR3 loop: CASSLDSRGGNEQFF. CDR3 nucleotides: TGTGCCAGCAGCTTGGACAGCAGGGGGGGAAATGAGCAGTTCTTC.

This clonotype was seen at least ten times. V is TRBV15 and J is TRBJ2-3, with TRBD2 matching over 8 bases. Germline V gene sequence: CDR1 LNHNV, CDR2 YYDKDF (reference sequence). There are 15 residues in the CDR3. V trimming: 3 bases; J trimming: 1 base; junction bases outside the gene matches: 3. The CDR3 nucleotides are TGTGCCACCAGCAGCCGGCGGGAGGGCACAGATACGCAGTATTTT. It encodes CATSSRREGTDTQYF.

About this clonotype: A read error is likely, as this CDR3 ends without the conserved phenylalanine or tryptophan. This chain links TRBV29-1 with TRBJ2-7; possibly TRBD1 for D (5 bases). The germline V gene has CDR1 SQVTM and CDR2 ANQGSEA. CDR3 length: 14 amino acids. V was cut by 3 bases and J by 9 bases, with 21 bases left in between. The CDR3 spells CSVDSGIKGVGQYL. The CDR3 coding sequence is TGCAGCGTTGATTCTGGCATCAAAGGGGTCGGGCAGTACCTC.

This rearrangement joins TRBV11-2 to TRBJ2-5; TRBD2 matches 8 bases. V lost 1 base and J lost 4; bases outside the gene matches: 14. Germline V gene data show CDR1 as SGHAT and CDR2 as FQNNGV. This CDR3 has 18 residues. For the CDR3, the DNA is TGTGCCAGCAGCTTAGGCGTTAGCGGGAATTTGGTAGGAGAGACCCAGTACTTC. Encoded protein: CASSLGVSGNLVGETQYF. Looking up the rest from reference TRBV11-2 and TRBJ2-5 gives the full variable domain: EAGVAQSPRYKIIEKRQSVAFWCNPISGHATLYWYQQILGQGPKLLIQFQNNGVVDDSQLPKDRFSAERLKGVDSTLKIQPAKLEDSAVYLCASSLGVSGNLVGETQYFGPGTRLLVL.

As regards this clonotype: Since a much larger clone is just one base distant, this may be a read error. The chain links TRBV20-1 to TRBJ1-4; D is perhaps TRBD1 (5 bases). Germline lookup yields CDR1 DFQATT and CDR2 SNEGSKA (reference sequence). This CDR3 is built from 11 residues. The CDR3 sequence: CTGQVNKKLFF. DNA for the CDR3: TGCACCGGACAAGTTAATAAAAAACTGTTTTTT.

There are a few counts of this clonotype. The chain uses TRBV3-1 and TRBJ2-3; 10 bases match TRBD2. Germline V lookup: CDR1 LGHDT, CDR2 YNNKEL (reference sequence). The CDR3 has 15 residues. With V trimmed by 2 bases and J by 5 bases, 4 bases remained unmatched. The CDR3 DNA follows: TGTGCCAGCAGCCAATGGACTAGCGGAAAAGATACGCAGTATTTT. Residues: CASSQWTSGKDTQYF.

Of note for this clonotype: A read error may explain this, as a much larger clone is one base away. This rearrangement joins TRBV5-1 to TRBJ1-6; D remains ambiguous. Looked up from germline, CDR1 is SGHRS and CDR2 is YFSETQ. Trimming left V 4 bases short and J 6 bases short, with 14 bases between. The CDR3 contains 15 residues. The DNA for the CDR3 is TGCGCCAGCAGCCTCTCGGAAGGTTCTAATTCACCCCTCCACTTT. This encodes CASSLSEGSNSPLHF.